Below, 5 T cell receptor beta chains from the same sample are listed, as sequenced in a study of blood T cell repertoires in COVID-19. The method was immunoSEQ multiplex PCR; TCRdb's version includes in-frame clones alone and lacks a portion of them. The sample has 120,000 to 150,000 clones, 88% seen once; the top ten hold 2.3%. The sequencing input was peripheral blood. The receptors were gathered from a human donor in a cohort sampled during active COVID-19.

The V and J genes are TRBV19 and TRBJ2-7, with D possibly TRBD2 on 5 matching bases. The ends were cut back, 5 bases at V and 7 bases at J, with 15 bases in the middle. The germline V gene has CDR1 LNHDA and CDR2 SQIVND (reference sequence). The CDR3 has 13 residues. As DNA, the CDR3 is TGTGCCAGTAGTTCGCGGAGGTCGGGGGAGCAGTACTTC. It specifies CASSSRRSGEQYF.

V usage is TRBV7-6 and J usage is TRBJ1-3; 9 bases are a match to TRBD1. Germline trimming cut 5 bases from V and 3 bases from J; bases unmatched to any gene: 11. The CDR3 totals 17 residues. CDR1 and CDR2 (germline): SGHVS, FNYEAQ. CDR3 nucleotides: TGTGCCAGCAGCCCTGGACAGGGGATGAGGGGTGGAAACACCATATATTTT. Translating gives CASSPGQGMRGGNTIYF.

The chain recombines TRBV29-1 with TRBJ2-1, with D unresolved. V lost 3 bases, J lost 4 bases, and 7 bases lay in between. The CDR3 extends over 12 amino acids. In germline, CDR1 is SQVTM, CDR2 ANQGSEA. The CDR3 is CSVDTSYNEQFF. CDR3 bases: TGCAGCGTTGATACATCTTACAATGAGCAGTTCTTC.

The chain links TRBV7-6 to TRBJ1-6, with D uncertain. V was trimmed by 2 bases and J by 9 bases, leaving 23 bases between them. Germline V gene data show CDR1 as SGHVS and CDR2 as FNYEAQ. This CDR3 has 18 residues. The CDR3 region is CASSLTLKKTTAGSPLHF. Here the CDR3 DNA reads TGTGCCAGCAGCTTAACACTTAAGAAAACAACAGCCGGTTCACCCCTCCACTTT.

The CDR3 reads CASSRPGTGGYEQYF. CDR3 in DNA: TGTGCCAGCAGCCGTCCCGGGACAGGGGGGTACGAGCAGTACTTC. The rearrangement uses TRBV7-9 and TRBJ2-7; 11 bases fit TRBD1. The CDR3 is made up of 15 amino acids. CDR1 and CDR2 from the germline V gene are SEHNR and FQNEAQ (reference sequence). J gave up 4 bases and V 5 bases, and 7 bases lay outside the gene matches.